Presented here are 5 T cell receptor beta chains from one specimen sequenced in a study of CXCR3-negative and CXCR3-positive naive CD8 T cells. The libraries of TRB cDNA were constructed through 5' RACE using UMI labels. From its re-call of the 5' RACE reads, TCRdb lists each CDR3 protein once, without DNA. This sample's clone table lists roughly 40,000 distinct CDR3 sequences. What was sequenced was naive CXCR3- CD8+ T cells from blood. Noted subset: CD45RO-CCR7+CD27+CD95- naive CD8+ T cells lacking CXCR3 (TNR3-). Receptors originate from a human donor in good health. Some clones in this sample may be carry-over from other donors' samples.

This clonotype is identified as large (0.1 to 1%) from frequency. The CDR3 sequence is CSARLGDVEQFF. V and J are TRBV20-1 and TRBJ2-1; without DNA, the TCRdb call of TRBD1 cannot be checked. The germline V gene encodes CDR1 DFQATT and CDR2 SNEGSKA (reference sequence). The CDR3 length is 12 residues.

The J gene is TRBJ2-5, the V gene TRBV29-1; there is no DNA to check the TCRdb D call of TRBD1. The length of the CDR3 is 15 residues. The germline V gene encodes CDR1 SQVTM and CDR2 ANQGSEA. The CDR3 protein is CSVEWGQTVTETQYF. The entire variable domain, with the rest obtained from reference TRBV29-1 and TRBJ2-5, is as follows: SAVISQKPSRDICQRGTSLTIQCQVDSQVTMMFWYRQQPGQSLTLIATANQGSEATYESGFVIDKFPISRPNLTFSTLTVSNMSPEDSSIYLCSVEWGQTVTETQYFGPGTRLLVL.

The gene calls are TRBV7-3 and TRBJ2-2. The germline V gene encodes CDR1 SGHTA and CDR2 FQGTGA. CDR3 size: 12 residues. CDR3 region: CASMENTGELFF. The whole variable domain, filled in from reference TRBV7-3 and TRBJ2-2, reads GAGVSQTPSNKVTEKGKYVELRCDPISGHTALYWYRQSLGQGPEFLIYFQGTGAADDSGLPNDRFFAVRPEGSVSTLKIQRTERGDSAVYLCASMENTGELFFGEGSRLTVL.

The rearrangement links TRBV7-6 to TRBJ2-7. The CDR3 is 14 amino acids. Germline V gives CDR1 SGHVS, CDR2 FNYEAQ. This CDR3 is CASSPQTDSYEQYF.

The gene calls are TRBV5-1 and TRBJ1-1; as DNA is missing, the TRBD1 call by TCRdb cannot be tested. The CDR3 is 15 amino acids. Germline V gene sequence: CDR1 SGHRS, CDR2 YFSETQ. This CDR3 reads CASRSSGLANTEAFF.